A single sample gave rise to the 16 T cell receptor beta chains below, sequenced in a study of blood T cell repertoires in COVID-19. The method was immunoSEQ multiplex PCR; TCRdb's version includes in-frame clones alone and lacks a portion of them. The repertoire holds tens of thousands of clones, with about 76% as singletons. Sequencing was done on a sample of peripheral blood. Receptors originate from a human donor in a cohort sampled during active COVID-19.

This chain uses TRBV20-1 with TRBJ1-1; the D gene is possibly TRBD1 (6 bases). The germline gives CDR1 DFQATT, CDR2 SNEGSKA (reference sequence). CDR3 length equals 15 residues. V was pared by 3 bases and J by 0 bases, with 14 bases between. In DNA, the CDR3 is TGCAGTGCTAGTGAGCAGGGGTTTATGAACACTGAAGCTTTCTTT. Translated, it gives CSASEQGFMNTEAFF.

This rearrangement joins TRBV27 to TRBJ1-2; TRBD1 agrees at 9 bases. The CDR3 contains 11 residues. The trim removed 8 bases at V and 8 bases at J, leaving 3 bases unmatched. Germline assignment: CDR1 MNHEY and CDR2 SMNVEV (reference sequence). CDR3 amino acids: CASGQGMGYTF. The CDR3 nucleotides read TGTGCCAGCGGACAGGGGATGGGCTACACCTTC.

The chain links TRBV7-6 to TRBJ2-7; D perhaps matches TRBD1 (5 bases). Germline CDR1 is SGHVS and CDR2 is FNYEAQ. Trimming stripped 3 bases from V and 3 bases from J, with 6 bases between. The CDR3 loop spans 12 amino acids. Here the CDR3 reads CASSFTGYEQYF. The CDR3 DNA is TGTGCCAGCAGCTTTACAGGCTACGAGCAGTACTTC.

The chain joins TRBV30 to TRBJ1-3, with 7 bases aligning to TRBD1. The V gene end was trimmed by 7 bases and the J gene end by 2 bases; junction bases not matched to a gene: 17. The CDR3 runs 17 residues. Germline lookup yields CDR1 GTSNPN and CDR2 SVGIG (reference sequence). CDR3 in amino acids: CASTPQGNKLPGNTIYF. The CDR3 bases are TGTGCCTCAACGCCACAGGGGAATAAGCTCCCTGGAAACACCATATATTTT.

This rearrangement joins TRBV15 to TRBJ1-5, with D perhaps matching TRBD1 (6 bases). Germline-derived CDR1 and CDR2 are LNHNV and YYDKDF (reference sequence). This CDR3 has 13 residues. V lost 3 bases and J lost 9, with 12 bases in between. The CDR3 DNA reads TGTGCCACCAGCAGGGAGATCAGGGGGCCCCAGCATTTT. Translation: CATSREIRGPQHF.

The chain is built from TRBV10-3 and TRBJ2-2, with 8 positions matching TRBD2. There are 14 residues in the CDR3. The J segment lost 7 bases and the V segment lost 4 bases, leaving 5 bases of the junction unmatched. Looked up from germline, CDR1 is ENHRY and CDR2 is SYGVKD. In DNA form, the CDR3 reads TGTGCCATCAGTGGAGATCGGGGGGGCGGGGAGCTGTTTTTT. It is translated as CAISGDRGGGELFF.

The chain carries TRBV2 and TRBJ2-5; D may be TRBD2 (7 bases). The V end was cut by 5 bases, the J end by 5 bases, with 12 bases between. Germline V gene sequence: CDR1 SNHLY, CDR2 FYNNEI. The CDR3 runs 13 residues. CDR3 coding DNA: TGTGCCAGCAGTTGGGGGGGCGTGGAGACCCAGTACTTC. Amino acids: CASSWGGVETQYF.

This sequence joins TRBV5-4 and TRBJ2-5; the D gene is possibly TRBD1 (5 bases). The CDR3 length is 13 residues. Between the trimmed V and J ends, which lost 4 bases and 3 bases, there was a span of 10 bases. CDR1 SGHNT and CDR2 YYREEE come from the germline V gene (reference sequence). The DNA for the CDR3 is TGTGCCAGCAGCATAGGGGCGGAAGAGACCCAGTACTTC. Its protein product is CASSIGAEETQYF.

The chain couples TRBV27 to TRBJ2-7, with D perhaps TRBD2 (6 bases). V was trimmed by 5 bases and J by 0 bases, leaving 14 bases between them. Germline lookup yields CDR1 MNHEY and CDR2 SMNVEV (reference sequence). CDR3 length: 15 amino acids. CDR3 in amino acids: CASSTRRGSSYEQYF. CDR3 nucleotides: TGTGCCAGCAGTACCCGGAGGGGAAGCTCCTACGAGCAGTACTTC.

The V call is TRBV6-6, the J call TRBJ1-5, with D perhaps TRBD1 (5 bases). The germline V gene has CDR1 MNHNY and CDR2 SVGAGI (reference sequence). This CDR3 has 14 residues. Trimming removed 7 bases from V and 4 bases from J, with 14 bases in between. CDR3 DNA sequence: TGTGCCAGCACCCTACCGGGGGGAAATCAGCCCCAGCATTTT. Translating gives CASTLPGGNQPQHF.

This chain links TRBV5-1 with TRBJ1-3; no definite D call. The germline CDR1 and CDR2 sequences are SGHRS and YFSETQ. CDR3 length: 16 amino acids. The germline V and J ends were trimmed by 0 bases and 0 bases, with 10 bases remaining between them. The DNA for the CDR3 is TGCGCCAGCAGCTTGGGTCCCTTCGGCTCTGGAAACACCATATATTTT. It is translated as CASSLGPFGSGNTIYF.

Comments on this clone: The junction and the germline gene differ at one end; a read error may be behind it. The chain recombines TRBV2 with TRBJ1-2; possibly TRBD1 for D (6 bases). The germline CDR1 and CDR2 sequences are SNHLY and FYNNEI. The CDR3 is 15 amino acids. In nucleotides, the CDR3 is TGTGCCAGCGGTGAGGGGGGAAGGGGCAACTATGGCTACACCTTC. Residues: CASGEGGRGNYGYTF.

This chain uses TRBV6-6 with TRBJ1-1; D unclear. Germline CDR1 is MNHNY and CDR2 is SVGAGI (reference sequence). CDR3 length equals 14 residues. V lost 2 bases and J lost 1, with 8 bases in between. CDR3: CASSYPEGNTEAFF. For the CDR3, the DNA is TGTGCCAGCAGTTACCCAGAGGGGAACACTGAAGCTTTCTTT.

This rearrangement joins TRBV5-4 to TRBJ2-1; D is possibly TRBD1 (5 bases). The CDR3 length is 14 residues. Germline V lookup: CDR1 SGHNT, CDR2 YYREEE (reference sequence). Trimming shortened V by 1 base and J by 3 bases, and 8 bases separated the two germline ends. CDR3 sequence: CASSLWGVYNEQFF. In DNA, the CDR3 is TGTGCCAGCAGCTTGTGGGGCGTCTACAATGAGCAGTTCTTC.

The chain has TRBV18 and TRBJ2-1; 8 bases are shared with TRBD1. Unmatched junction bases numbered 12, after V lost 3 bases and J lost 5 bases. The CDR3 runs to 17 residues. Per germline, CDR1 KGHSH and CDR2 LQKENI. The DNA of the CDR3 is TGTGCCAGCTCACCCCCTCGAAGGGGACAGGCCGACAATGAGCAGTTCTTC. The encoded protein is CASSPPRRGQADNEQFF.

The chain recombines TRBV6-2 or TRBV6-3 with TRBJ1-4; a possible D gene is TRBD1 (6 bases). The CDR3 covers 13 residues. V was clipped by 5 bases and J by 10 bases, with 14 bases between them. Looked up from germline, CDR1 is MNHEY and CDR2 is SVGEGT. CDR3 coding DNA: TGTGCCAGCAGTCACACCACACAGGGAAAACTGTTTTTT. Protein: CASSHTTQGKLFF.